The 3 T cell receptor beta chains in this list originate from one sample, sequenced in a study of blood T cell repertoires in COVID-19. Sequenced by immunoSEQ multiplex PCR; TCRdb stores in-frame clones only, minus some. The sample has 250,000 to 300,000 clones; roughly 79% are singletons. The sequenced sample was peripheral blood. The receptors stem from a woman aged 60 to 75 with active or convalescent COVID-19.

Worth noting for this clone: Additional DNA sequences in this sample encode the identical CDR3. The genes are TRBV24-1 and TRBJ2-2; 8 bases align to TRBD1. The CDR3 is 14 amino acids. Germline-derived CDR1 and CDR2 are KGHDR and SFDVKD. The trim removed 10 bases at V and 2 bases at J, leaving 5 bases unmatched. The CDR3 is CATADRGNTGELFF. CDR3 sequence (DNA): TGTGCCACTGCCGACAGGGGTAACACCGGGGAGCTGTTTTTT.

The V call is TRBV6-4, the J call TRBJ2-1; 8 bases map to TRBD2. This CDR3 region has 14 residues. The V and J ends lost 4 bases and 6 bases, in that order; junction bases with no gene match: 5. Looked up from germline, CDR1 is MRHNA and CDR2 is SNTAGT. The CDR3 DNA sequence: TGTGCCAGCAGTGTTAGCGGGGTTGGCAATGAGCAGTTCTTC. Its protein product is CASSVSGVGNEQFF.

CDR3 protein: CASSVPSGGRPHEQFF. In DNA, the CDR3 is TGTGCCAGCTCGGTCCCTAGCGGGGGGAGGCCCCATGAGCAGTTCTTC. This chain links TRBV7-9 with TRBJ2-1, with 11 bases aligning to TRBD2. The CDR3 runs to 16 residues. Germline CDR1 SEHNR, CDR2 FQNEAQ (reference sequence). The V segment lost 8 bases and the J segment 8 bases; nucleotides outside the gene matches: 14.